One sample yielded the 6 T cell receptor beta chains listed below, sequenced in a study of blood T cell repertoires in COVID-19. Libraries were prepared by immunoSEQ multiplex PCR; TCRdb keeps only in-frame clonotypes and omits some of them. The sample lists about 70,000 clones, more than 70% occurring once. The sample consisted of peripheral blood. Receptors originate from a man aged 80 or over with acute or convalescent COVID-19.

This chain uses TRBV7-9 with TRBJ2-1; perhaps TRBD1 as D (5 bases). V shed 3 bases and J shed 9 bases, with 9 bases lying between them. The CDR3 is made up of 12 amino acids. The germline V gene encodes CDR1 SEHNR and CDR2 FQNEAQ (reference sequence). As DNA, the CDR3 is TGTGCCAGCAGCTTGGCAGGGTTTGAGCAGTTCTTC. This encodes CASSLAGFEQFF.

This clone appeared once. The gene calls are TRBV6-2 or TRBV6-3 and TRBJ2-3, with a possible D match to TRBD1 (6 bases). This CDR3 contains 14 residues. The germline gives CDR1 MNHEY, CDR2 SVGEGT. V shed 5 bases and J shed 2 bases, with 11 bases lying between them. This CDR3 is CASSRTALTDTQYF. DNA for the CDR3: TGTGCCAGCAGTCGGACAGCACTCACAGATACGCAGTATTTT.

This sequence joins TRBV4-1 and TRBJ2-2; maybe TRBD1 (6 bases). The CDR3 spans 14 residues. Germline CDR1 MGHRA, CDR2 YSYEKL. Trimming took off 0 bases at V and 5 bases at J, with 7 bases between the two ends. The CDR3 protein is CASSQDQGTGELFF. The CDR3 bases are TGCGCCAGCAGCCAAGATCAGGGGACCGGGGAGCTGTTTTTT.

This chain uses TRBV3-1 (or the pseudogene TRBV3-2) with TRBJ2-1; 12 bases match TRBD2. The CDR3 is 15 residues long. J gave up 7 bases and V 4 bases, and 5 bases lay outside the gene matches. Germline values: CDR1 LGHDT, CDR2 YNNKEL (reference sequence). The CDR3 reads CASSRLAGESNEQFF. In DNA form, the CDR3 reads TGTGCCAGCAGCCGACTAGCGGGAGAATCAAATGAGCAGTTCTTC.

The chain has TRBV3-1 (or the pseudogene TRBV3-2) and TRBJ1-1; TRBD1 aligns across 7 bases. V was clipped by 3 bases and J by 5 bases; unmatched bases: 9. This CDR3 comprises 15 residues. Looked up from germline, CDR1 is LGHDT and CDR2 is YNNKEL (reference sequence). As DNA, the CDR3 is TGTGCCAGCAGCCACGCATACAGGGGAATAACTGAAGCTTTCTTT. Translation: CASSHAYRGITEAFF.

The V call is TRBV18, the J call TRBJ1-2; TRBD1 matches 8 bases. The CDR3 has 14 amino acids. V lost 6 bases and J lost 3; bases outside the gene matches: 6. Per the germline V gene, CDR1 is KGHSH and CDR2 is LQKENI. The CDR3 nucleotides read TGTGCCAGCTCCCACAGGGACAGGTACTATGGCTACACCTTC. Its translation: CASSHRDRYYGYTF.